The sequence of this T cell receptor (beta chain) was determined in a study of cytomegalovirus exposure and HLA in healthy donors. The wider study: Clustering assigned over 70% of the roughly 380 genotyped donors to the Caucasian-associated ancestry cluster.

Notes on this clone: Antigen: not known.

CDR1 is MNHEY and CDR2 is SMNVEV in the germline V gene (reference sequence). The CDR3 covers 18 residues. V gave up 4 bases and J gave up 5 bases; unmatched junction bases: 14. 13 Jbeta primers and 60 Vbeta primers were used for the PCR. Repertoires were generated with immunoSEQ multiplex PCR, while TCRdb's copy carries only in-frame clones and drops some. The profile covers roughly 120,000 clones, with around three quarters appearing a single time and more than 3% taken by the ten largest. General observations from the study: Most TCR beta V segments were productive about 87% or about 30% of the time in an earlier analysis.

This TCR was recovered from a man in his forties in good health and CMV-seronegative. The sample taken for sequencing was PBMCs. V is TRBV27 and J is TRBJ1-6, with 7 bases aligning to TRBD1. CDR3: CASSSPPLPGQNNSPLHF. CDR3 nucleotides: TGTGCCAGCAGTTCCCCCCCTCTCCCGGGACAGAATAATTCACCCCTCCACTTT.